This section outlines one T cell receptor beta chain sequence together with its context. Per the original data handling: It was from reference gene primer amplification that nucleated cell counts were estimated. Profiling relied on immunoSEQ multiplex PCR, and the TCRdb table lists in-frame clones only, not all of them. V and J calls and clone size are as listed in that table; D and trimming were resolved from the DNA. The data contain fewer than 150,000 clones, roughly 71% of them singletons. The data are from a study of blood T cell repertoires in COVID-19. Study overall: Whether acute or convalescent, the COVID-19 samples came from the United States, Italy and Spain. PBMCs, B-cell-depleted T cells, or T cells were the source of the cDNA or gDNA that made up the material.

Trimming stripped 3 bases from V and 4 bases from J, with 16 bases between. Germline-derived CDR1 and CDR2 are SNHLY and FYNNEI. This CDR3 comprises 17 residues. The specimen sequenced was peripheral blood. The sequence derives from a man older than 75 with acute or convalescent COVID-19. The chain joins TRBV2 to TRBJ2-6; the D gene is possibly TRBD1 (5 bases). The CDR3 region is CASSEVRQGYGANVLTF. The CDR3 DNA is TGTGCCAGCAGTGAGGTACGTCAGGGCTACGGGGCCAACGTCCTGACTTTC. Filled out from reference TRBV2 and TRBJ2-6, the complete variable domain reads EPEVTQTPSHQVTQMGQEVILRCVPISNHLYFYWYRQILGQKVEFLVSFYNNEISEKSEIFDDQFSVERPDGSNFTLKIRSTKLEDSAMYFCASSEVRQGYGANVLTFGAGSRLTVL.